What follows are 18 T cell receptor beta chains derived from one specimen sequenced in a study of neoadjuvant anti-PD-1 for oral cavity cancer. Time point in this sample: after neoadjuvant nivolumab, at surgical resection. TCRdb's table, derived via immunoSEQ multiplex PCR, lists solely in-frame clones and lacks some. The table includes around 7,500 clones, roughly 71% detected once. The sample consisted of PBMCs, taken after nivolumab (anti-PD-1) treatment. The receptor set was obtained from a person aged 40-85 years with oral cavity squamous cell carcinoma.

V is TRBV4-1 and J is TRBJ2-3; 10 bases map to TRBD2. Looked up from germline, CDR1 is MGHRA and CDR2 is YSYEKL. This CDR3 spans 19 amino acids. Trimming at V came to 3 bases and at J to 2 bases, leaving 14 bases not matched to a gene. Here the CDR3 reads CASSQTPRASGSFTDTQYF. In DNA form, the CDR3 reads TGCGCCAGCAGCCAGACCCCCCGGGCTAGCGGGAGTTTCACAGATACGCAGTATTTT.

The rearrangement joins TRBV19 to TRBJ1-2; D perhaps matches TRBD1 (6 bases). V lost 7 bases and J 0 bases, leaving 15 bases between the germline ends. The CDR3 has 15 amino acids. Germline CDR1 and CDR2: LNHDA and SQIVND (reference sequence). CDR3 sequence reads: CASNWDIRTNYGYTF. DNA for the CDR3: TGTGCCAGTAACTGGGACATTCGTACTAACTATGGCTACACCTTC.

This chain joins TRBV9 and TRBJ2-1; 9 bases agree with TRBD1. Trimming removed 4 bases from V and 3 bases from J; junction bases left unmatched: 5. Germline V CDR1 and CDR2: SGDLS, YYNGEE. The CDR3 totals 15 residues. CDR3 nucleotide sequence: TGTGCCAGCAGCCCTCGGGACAGGGACTACAATGAGCAGTTCTTC. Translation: CASSPRDRDYNEQFF.

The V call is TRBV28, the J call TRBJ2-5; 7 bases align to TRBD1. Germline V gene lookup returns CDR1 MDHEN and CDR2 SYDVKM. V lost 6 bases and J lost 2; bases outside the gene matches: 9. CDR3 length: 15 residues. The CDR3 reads CASRTHRGAQETQYF. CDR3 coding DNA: TGTGCCAGCAGAACACACAGGGGCGCTCAAGAGACCCAGTACTTC.

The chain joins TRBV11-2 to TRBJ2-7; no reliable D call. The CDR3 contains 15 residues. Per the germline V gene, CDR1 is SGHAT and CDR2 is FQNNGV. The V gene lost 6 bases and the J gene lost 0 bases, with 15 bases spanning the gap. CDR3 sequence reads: CASRLTTLPSYEQYF. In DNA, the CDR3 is TGTGCCAGCAGGTTAACGACTCTCCCCTCCTACGAGCAGTACTTC.

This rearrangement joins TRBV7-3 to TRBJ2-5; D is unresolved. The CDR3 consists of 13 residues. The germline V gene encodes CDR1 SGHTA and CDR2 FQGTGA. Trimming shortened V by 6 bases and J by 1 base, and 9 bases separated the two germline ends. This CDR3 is CASSQTPQETQYF. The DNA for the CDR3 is TGTGCCAGCAGTCAGACACCCCAAGAGACCCAGTACTTC.

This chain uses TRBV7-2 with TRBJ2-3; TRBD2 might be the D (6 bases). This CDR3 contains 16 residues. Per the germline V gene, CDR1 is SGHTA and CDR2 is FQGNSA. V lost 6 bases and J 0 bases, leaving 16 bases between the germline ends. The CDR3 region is CASRRTGTGSTDTQYF. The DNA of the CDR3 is TGTGCCAGCAGGCGAACCGGGACTGGGAGCACAGATACGCAGTATTTT.

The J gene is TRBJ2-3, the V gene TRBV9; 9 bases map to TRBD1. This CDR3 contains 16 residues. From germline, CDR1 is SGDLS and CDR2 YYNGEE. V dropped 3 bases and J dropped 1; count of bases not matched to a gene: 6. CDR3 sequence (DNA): TGTGCCAGCAGCGCCGGGACAGGGCGGGGCACAGATACGCAGTATTTT. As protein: CASSAGTGRGTDTQYF. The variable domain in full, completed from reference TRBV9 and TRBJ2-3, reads DSGVTQTPKHLITATGQRVTLRCSPRSGDLSVYWYQQSLDQGLQFLIQYYNGEERAKGNILERFSAQQFPDLHSELNLSSLELGDSALYFCASSAGTGRGTDTQYFGPGTRLTVL.

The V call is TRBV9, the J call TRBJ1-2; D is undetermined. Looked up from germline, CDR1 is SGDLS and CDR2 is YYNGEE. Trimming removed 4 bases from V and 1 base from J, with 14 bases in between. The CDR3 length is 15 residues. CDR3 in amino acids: CASSTSPQDNYGYTF. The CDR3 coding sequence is TGTGCCAGCAGCACTTCCCCACAAGATAACTATGGCTACACCTTC.

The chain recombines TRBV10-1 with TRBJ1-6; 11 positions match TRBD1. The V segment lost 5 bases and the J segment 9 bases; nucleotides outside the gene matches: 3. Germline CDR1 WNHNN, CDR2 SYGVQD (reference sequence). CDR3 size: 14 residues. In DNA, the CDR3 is TGCGCCAGCAGTATGGACAGGGGGCTTTCACCCCTCCACTTT. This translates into CASSMDRGLSPLHF.

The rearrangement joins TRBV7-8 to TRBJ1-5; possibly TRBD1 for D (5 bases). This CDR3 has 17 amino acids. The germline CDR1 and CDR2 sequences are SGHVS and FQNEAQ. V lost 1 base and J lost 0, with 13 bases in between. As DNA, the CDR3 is TGTGCCAGCAGCTTAGATAGGGTGGACAATAGCAATCAGCCCCAGCATTTT. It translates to CASSLDRVDNSNQPQHF.

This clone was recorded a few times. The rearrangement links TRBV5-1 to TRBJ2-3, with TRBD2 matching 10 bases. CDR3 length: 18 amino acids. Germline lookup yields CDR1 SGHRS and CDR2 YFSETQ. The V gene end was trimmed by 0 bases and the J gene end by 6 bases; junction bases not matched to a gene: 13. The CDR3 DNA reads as TGCGCCAGCAGCTTGGCCCGCGGACTAGCGGCCCTCGACGATACGCAGTATTTT. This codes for CASSLARGLAALDDTQYF.

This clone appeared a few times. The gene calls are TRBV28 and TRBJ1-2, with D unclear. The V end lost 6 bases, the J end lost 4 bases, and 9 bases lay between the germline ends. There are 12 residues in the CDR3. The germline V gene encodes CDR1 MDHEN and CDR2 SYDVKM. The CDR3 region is CASRPASYGYTF. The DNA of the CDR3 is TGTGCCAGCAGGCCCGCTAGCTATGGCTACACCTTC.

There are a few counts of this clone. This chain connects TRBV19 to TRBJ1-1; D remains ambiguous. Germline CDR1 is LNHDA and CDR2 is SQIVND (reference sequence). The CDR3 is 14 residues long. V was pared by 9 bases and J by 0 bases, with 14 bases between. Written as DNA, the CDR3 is TGTGCCAGCAGGAGGGATGGGGTGAACACTGAAGCTTTCTTT. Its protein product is CASRRDGVNTEAFF.

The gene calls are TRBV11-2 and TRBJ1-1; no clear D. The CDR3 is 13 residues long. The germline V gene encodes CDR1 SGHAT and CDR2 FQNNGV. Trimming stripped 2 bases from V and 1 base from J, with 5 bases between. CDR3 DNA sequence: TGTGCCAGCAGCTTATTACGGAACACTGAAGCTTTCTTT. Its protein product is CASSLLRNTEAFF.

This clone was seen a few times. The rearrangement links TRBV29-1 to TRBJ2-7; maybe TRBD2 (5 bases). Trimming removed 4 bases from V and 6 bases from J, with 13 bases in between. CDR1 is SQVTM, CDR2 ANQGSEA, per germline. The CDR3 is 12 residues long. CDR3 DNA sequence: TGCAGCGTTGGCGAGGGAGCCGGCGAGCAGTACTTC. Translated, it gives CSVGEGAGEQYF.

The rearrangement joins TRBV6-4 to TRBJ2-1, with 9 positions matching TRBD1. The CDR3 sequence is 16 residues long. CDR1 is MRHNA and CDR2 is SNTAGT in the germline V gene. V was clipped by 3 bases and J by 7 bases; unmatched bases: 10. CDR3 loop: CASSERGGQGGNEQFF. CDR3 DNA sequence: TGTGCCAGCAGTGAGAGAGGGGGACAGGGTGGGAATGAGCAGTTCTTC.

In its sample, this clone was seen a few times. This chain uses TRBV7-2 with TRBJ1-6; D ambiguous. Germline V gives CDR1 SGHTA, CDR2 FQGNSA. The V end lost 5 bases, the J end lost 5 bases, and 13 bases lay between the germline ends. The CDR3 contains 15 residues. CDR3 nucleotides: TGTGCCAGCAGCCTAGGCGGCAGCAATAATTCACCCCTCCACTTT. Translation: CASSLGGSNNSPLHF.